Listed below are T cell receptor beta chains from one sample, sequenced in a study of T cell responses to AZD1222 COVID-19 vaccine. Libraries were prepared by immunoSEQ multiplex PCR; TCRdb keeps only in-frame clonotypes and omits some of them. The sample lists approximately 100,000 clones; about 90% were seen once. The sequences come from peripheral blood, collected 28 days after the second AZD1222 dose. These receptors all stem from an adult who received the AZD1222 COVID-19 vaccine. Both conserved end residues are part of each CDR3. A D gene is named only where the DNA matches it firmly. The listing skips clone size in some rows; elsewhere it reads once, few, many or a size class.

>TRBV30|TRBD1|TRBJ1-3|.|15
TGTGCCGCCCGGGAGCCAGGGGGTTACGGAAACACCATATATTTT
CAAREPGGYGNTIYF
>TRBV27|.|TRBJ1-1|.|16
TGTGCCAGCAGTTTAATTGGGCCTAGGTTTAACACTGAAGCTTTCTTT
CASSLIGPRFNTEAFF
>TRBV6-4|.|TRBJ2-3|.|14
TGTGCCAGCAGTAGACTAGTAGGGCCAGATACGCAGTATTTT
CASSRLVGPDTQYF
>TRBV5-1|TRBD1|TRBJ1-6|once|18
TGCGCCAGCGGGAGAGACAGGGGGCGGATCTCCTATAATTCACCCCTCCACTTT
CASGRDRGRISYNSPLHF
>TRBV5-1|TRBD1|TRBJ1-5|.|14
TGCGCCAGCAGATTGGACAGGGACAATCAGCCCCAGCATTTT
CASRLDRDNQPQHF
>TRBV30|.|TRBJ2-1|.|13
TGTGCCTGGAGTGTACAGGGTCCCAATGAGCAGTTCTTC
CAWSVQGPNEQFF
>TRBV10-1|.|TRBJ1-2|.|11
TGCGCCTGCCGGGGGTTCTATGGCTACACCTTC
CACRGFYGYTF
>TRBV4-2|.|TRBJ1-6|.|19
TGTGCCAGCAGCCTCCGGACAGCGATCGATAGATCATATAATTCACCCCTCCACTTT
CASSLRTAIDRSYNSPLHF
>TRBV7-8|.|TRBJ1-2|.|15
TGTGCCAGCAGCCCCCGACAGGTGCCAACTTCTGGCTACACCTTC
CASSPRQVPTSGYTF
>TRBV7-9|TRBD1|TRBJ1-5|few|15
TGTGCCAGCAGCCAGGGGGGCTCTAGCAATCAGCCCCAGCATTTT
CASSQGGSSNQPQHF
>TRBV6-2/TRBV6-3|TRBD2|TRBJ2-7|.|15
TGTGCCAGCAGTTTGGGTAGCGGGAGTGTCTACGAGCAGTACTTC
CASSLGSGSVYEQYF
>TRBV7-5|.|TRBJ1-2|.|16
TGTGCCACCCCGTCTTGGGTGCTAAGGAGGAACTATGGCTACACCTTC
CATPSWVLRRNYGYTF
>TRBV2|.|TRBJ2-7|.|12
TGTGCCAGCAGTGAACAGAACTACGAGCAGTACTTC
CASSEQNYEQYF
>TRBV4-3|TRBD1|TRBJ2-7|.|15
TGCGCCAGCAGCCGAGGGACAGGGGGGGCCTACGAGCAGTACTTC
CASSRGTGGAYEQYF
>TRBV19|TRBD2|TRBJ2-5|.|14
TGTGCCAGTAGTATCGCGGGGGGCCGGGAGACCCAGTACTTC
CASSIAGGRETQYF
>TRBV7-6|.|TRBJ1-6|.|17
TGTGCCAGCAGCTCCCGCGTCTCAGGGACTGCTAATTCACCCCTCCACTTT
CASSSRVSGTANSPLHF
>TRBV7-2|.|TRBJ1-1|.|14
TGTGCCAGCAGTCAAAGACGGATGAACACTGAAGCTTTCTTT
CASSQRRMNTEAFF
>TRBV29-1|.|TRBJ2-5|.|14
TGCAGTCACACCGGGCAGGGGAATACAAAGACCCAGTACTTC
CSHTGQGNTKTQYF
>TRBV25-1|TRBD1|TRBJ2-5|once|14
TGTGCCAGCAGTGCGACAGGGGTGAGAGAGACCCAGTACTTC
CASSATGVRETQYF
>TRBV5-1|TRBD1|TRBJ2-5|.|15
TGCGCCAGCAGCCAGAACAGACAGGGCTGGGAGACCCAGTACTTC
CASSQNRQGWETQYF
>TRBV18|.|TRBJ1-1|.|14
TGTGCCAGCTCACCTCCGCGGGTAGGCACTGAAGCTTTCTTT
CASSPPRVGTEAFF
>TRBV13|.|TRBJ2-1|.|15
TGTGCCAGCAGCTCCTATACACTGCAGGGAAATGAGCAGTTCTTC
CASSSYTLQGNEQFF
>TRBV10-3|TRBD1|TRBJ2-5|.|14
TGTGCCATCGCGCAGGGGGCGAGTCGGGAGACCCAGTACTTC
CAIAQGASRETQYF
>TRBV27|TRBD2|TRBJ2-7|once|16
TGTGCCAGCAGGGAACTAGCGGGGGCCTCTCCCTACGAGCAGTACTTC
CASRELAGASPYEQYF
>TRBV5-5|.|TRBJ1-4|.|16
TGTGCCAGCAGCTCCGTGCAGGGAAGTGGTGGGGAAAAACTGTTTTTT
CASSSVQGSGGEKLFF
>TRBV19|TRBD1|TRBJ2-1|few|16
TGTGCCAGTAGCAAGAAGGGGGCTTGGTCCTACAATGAGCAGTTCTTC
CASSKKGAWSYNEQFF
>TRBV9|.|TRBJ2-2|.|16
TGTGCCAGCAGCGTAGCCGTTGGAGGGGTCACCGGGGAGCTGTTTTTT
CASSVAVGGVTGELFF
>TRBV5-4|.|TRBJ1-2|.|12
TGTGCCAGCAGCACCTCAGGGTCTGGCTACACCTTC
CASSTSGSGYTF
>TRBV7-2|TRBD1|TRBJ2-7|.|14
TGTGCCAGCAGCTCCACAGGGGGGAGGAACGAGCAGTACTTC
CASSSTGGRNEQYF
>TRBV28|.|TRBJ1-5|.|14
TGTGCCAGCACCTCGGGAGGGAGCAGGCAGCCCCAGCATTTT
CASTSGGSRQPQHF
>TRBV7-2|.|TRBJ1-2|.|13
TGTGCCAGCAGCTTAGGCCATAACTATGGCTACACCTTC
CASSLGHNYGYTF
>TRBV30|.|TRBJ2-3|.|15
TGTGCCTGGAGTGTAAACTTCAGGGCTGGAGATACGCAGTATTTT
CAWSVNFRAGDTQYF
>TRBV9|.|TRBJ1-1|.|14
TGTGCCAGCAGCGTTTCCCTAATGAACACTGAAGCTTTCTTT
CASSVSLMNTEAFF
>TRBV7-9|TRBD2|TRBJ2-1|.|16
TGTGCCAGCAGCAGGACTAGCGGGGCCTCCTACAATGAGCAGTTCTTC
CASSRTSGASYNEQFF
>TRBV29-1|.|TRBJ1-1|.|14
TGCAGCGTTGCTGGGACAAACGCAATCTTTGAAGCTTTCTTT
CSVAGTNAIFEAFF
>TRBV7-2|TRBD1|TRBJ2-7|.|17
TGTGCCAGCAGCTTCACTGTTCCCGGGACAGGGCCCTACGAGCAGTACTTC
CASSFTVPGTGPYEQYF
>TRBV7-2|.|TRBJ2-5|.|15
TGTGCCAGCAGCTCAATGGTAGCGGCACAAGAGACCCAGTACTTC
CASSSMVAAQETQYF
>TRBV2|TRBD1|TRBJ1-5|once|16
TGTGCCAGCAGCGGTACCGGGACAGGGGGCTGGCAGCCCCAGCATTTT
CASSGTGTGGWQPQHF
>TRBV28|TRBD1|TRBJ1-4|.|15
TGTGCCAGCAGTTTATTAGGGACAGGGGGAAAAAAACTGTTTTTT
CASSLLGTGGKKLFF
>TRBV10-2|TRBD1|TRBJ1-1|.|13
TGCGCCAGCAGCGACAGGGGACAAACTGAAGCTTTCTTT
CASSDRGQTEAFF
>TRBV5-6|.|TRBJ2-7|.|14
TGTGCCAGCAGCCCGACGCCCACCTCATACGAGCAGTACTTC
CASSPTPTSYEQYF
>TRBV12-3/TRBV12-4|.|TRBJ1-4|.|13
TGTGCCAGCAGTTTACAAATCCGCGAAAAACTGTTTTTT
CASSLQIREKLFF
>TRBV30|.|TRBJ1-2|.|12
TGTGCCTGGAGTGGCGGGGGCTGGGGCTACACCTTC
CAWSGGGWGYTF
>TRBV28|.|TRBJ2-3|.|16
TGTGCCAGCATCCTCCGGTGGGGTGGTGGAATTGATACGCAGTATTTT
CASILRWGGGIDTQYF
>TRBV24-1|TRBD2|TRBJ2-2|.|14
TGTGCCACCAGTGATCCTAGCGGGACCGGGGAGCTGTTTTTT
CATSDPSGTGELFF